This T cell receptor beta chain was recovered during a study of PD-1 blockade in classical Hodgkin lymphoma. Study as a whole: Patients received nivolumab 3 mg/kg intravenously every 2 weeks.

In the case of this clone: Its antigen remains unknown.

Germline V gene sequence: CDR1 MDHEN, CDR2 SYDVKM. The CDR3 consists of 14 residues. Trimming at V came to 5 bases and at J to 6 bases, leaving 2 bases not matched to a gene. Libraries were prepared by immunoSEQ multiplex PCR; TCRdb keeps only in-frame clonotypes and omits some of them. Of thousands of clones listed, about four fifths were seen once; the top ten hold roughly 30%. Study findings and constraints: Baseline diversity in complete responders resembled that of newly diagnosed patients.

Described time point: cycle 4 day 1 (C4D1), after about 6 weeks of nivolumab. Every patient experienced relapse after autologous stem cell transplantation, and brentuximab vedotin exposure varied. Investigators obtained CD8+ T cells from thawed PBMCs by magnetic negative selection. Source: CD8+ T cells from blood, taken before the fourth cycle of nivolumab. The source is a human donor with classical Hodgkin lymphoma. The rearrangement links TRBV28 to TRBJ1-6, with 9 nucleotides matching TRBD1. For the CDR3, the DNA is TGTGCCAGCAGTGGGACAGGGAGTAATTCACCCCTCCACTTT. Its translation is CASSGTGSNSPLHF.